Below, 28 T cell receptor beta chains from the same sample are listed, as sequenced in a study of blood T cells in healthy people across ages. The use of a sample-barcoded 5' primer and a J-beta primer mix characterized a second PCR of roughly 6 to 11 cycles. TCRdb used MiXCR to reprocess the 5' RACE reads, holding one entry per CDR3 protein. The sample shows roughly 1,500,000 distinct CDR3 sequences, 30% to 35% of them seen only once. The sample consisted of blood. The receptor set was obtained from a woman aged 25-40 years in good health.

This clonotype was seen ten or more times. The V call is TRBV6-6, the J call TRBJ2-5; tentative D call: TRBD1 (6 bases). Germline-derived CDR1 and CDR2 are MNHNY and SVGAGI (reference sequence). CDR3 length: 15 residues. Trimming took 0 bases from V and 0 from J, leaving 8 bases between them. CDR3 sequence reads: CASSYSGTYQETQYF. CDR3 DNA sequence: TGTGCCAGCAGTTACTCCGGGACATACCAAGAGACCCAGTACTTC.

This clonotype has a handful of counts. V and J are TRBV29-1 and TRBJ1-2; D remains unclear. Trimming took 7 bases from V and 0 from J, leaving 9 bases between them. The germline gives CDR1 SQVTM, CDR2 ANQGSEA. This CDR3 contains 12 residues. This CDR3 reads CSGQTSNYGYTF. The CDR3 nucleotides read TGCAGCGGCCAAACTTCTAACTATGGCTACACCTTC.

The CDR3 region has the DNA TGTGCCAGCAGTTTCGGGACAGGGGGCTCCTATGGCTACACCTTC. It is translated as CASSFGTGGSYGYTF. The chain carries TRBV12-3 or TRBV12-4 and TRBJ1-2; 12 bases are a match to TRBD1. CDR3 length equals 15 residues. The V and J ends lost 3 bases and 4 bases, in that order; junction bases with no gene match: 3.

CDR3 amino acids: CASSSSLAGGPYEQYF. For the CDR3, the DNA is TGTGCCAGCAGTTCCTCCTTAGCGGGAGGCCCTTACGAGCAGTACTTC. This chain links TRBV6-2 or TRBV6-3 with TRBJ2-7; 10 nucleotides agree with TRBD2. Germline values: CDR1 MNHEY, CDR2 SVGEGT. The CDR3 spans 16 residues. Trimming removed 4 bases from V and 4 bases from J; junction bases left unmatched: 10.

The CDR3 here is CASSPHRSYSNQPQHF. Written as DNA, the CDR3 is TGTGCCAGCAGCCCCCATAGGTCGTACAGCAATCAGCCCCAGCATTTT. The chain recombines TRBV6-1 with TRBJ1-5; D remains ambiguous. V was pared by 6 bases and J by 1 base, with 16 bases between. The CDR3 has 16 residues. Germline CDR1 MNHNS, CDR2 SASEGT.

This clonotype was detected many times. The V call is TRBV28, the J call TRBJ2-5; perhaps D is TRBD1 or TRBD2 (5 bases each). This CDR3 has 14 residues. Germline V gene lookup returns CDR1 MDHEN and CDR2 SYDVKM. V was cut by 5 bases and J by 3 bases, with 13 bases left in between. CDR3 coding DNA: TGTGCCAGCAGTCCCTCCCGAGGGGAAGAGACCCAGTACTTC. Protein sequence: CASSPSRGEETQYF.

The DNA of the CDR3 is TGCAGTGCTAGATCCAGAGCTCAAGAGACCCAGTACTTC. Protein: CSARSRAQETQYF. The chain uses TRBV20-1 and TRBJ2-5; the D is unclear. Trimming cost V 2 bases and J 2 bases, with 9 bases left between them. Germline loops: CDR1 DFQATT, CDR2 SNEGSKA (reference sequence). The CDR3 is 13 residues long.

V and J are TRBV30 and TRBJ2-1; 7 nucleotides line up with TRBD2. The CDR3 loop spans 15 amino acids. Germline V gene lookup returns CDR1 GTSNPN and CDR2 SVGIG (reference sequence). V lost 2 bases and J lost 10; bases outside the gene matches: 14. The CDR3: CAWSKRTAGVDEQFF. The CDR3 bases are TGTGCCTGGAGTAAGAGAACGGCGGGGGTGGACGAGCAGTTCTTC.

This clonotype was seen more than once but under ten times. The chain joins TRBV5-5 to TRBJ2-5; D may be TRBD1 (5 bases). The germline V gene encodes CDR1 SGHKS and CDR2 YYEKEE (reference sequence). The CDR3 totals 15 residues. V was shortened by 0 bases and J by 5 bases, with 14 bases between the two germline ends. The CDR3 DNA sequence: TGTGCCAGCAGCTTGGTCGTAGGGGCAGGGGAGACCCAGTACTTC. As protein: CASSLVVGAGETQYF. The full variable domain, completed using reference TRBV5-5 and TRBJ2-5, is DAGVTQSPTHLIKTRGQQVTLRCSPISGHKSVSWYQQVLGQGPQFIFQYYEKEERGRGNFPDRFSARQFPNYSSELNVNALLLGDSALYLCASSLVVGAGETQYFGPGTRLLVL.

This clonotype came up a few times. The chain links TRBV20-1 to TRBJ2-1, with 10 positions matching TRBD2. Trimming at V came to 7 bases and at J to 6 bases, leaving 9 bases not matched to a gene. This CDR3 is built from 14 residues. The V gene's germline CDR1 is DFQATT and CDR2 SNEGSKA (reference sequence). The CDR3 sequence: CSVSAGGPPNEQFF. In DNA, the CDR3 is TGCAGTGTCTCAGCGGGAGGGCCCCCCAATGAGCAGTTCTTC.

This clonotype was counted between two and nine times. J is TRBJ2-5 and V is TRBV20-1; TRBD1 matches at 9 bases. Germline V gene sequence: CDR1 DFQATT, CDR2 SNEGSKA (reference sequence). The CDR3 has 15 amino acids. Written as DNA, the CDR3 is TGCAGCGCACAGCTCGGGACAGGGATGGAGGAGACCCAGTACTTC. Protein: CSAQLGTGMEETQYF.

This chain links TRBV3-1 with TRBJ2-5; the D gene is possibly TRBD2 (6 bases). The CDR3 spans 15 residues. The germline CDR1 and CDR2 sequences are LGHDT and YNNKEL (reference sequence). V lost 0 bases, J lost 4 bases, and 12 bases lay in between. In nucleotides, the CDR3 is TGTGCCAGCAGCCAAGATGCGTCGGGAGCAGAGACCCAGTACTTC. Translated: CASSQDASGAETQYF.

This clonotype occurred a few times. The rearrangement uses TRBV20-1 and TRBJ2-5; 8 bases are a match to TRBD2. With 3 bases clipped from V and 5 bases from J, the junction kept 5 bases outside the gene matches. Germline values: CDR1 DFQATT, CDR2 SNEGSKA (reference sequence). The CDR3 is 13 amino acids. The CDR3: CSASRTSLETQYF. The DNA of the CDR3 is TGCAGTGCTAGTAGGACTAGCCTGGAGACCCAGTACTTC.

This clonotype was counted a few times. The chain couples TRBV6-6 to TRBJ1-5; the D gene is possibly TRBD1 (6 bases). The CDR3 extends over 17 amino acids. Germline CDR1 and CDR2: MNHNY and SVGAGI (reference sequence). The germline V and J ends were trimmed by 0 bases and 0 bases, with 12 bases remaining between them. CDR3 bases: TGTGCCAGCAGTTACTCTCGGACAGCGGATAGCAATCAGCCCCAGCATTTT. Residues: CASSYSRTADSNQPQHF.

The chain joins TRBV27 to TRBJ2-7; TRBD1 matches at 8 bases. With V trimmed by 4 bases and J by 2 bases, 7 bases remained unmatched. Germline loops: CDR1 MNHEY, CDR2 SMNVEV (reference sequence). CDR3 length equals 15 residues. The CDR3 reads CASSSGQGVPYEQYF. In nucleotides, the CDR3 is TGTGCCAGCAGTTCCGGACAGGGTGTCCCCTACGAGCAGTACTTC.

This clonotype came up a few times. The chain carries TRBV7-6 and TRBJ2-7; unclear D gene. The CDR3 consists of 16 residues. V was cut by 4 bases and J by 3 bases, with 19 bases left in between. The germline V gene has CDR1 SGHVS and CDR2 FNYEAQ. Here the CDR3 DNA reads TGTGCCAGCAGCTCTCAAGCATATCCTGATCTCTACGAGCAGTACTTC. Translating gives CASSSQAYPDLYEQYF.

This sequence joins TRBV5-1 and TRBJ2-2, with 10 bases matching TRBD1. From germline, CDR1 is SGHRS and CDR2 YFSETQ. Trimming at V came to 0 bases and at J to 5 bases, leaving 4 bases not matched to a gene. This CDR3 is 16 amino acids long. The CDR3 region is CASSLGLDRGTGELFF. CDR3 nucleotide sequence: TGCGCCAGCAGCTTGGGCCTGGACAGGGGGACCGGGGAGCTGTTTTTT.

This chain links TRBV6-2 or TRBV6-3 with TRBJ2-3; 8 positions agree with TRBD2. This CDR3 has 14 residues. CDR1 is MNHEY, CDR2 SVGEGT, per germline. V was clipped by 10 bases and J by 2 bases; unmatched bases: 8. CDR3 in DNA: TGTGCCACCGCTCGCGGGGGGTACACAGATACGCAGTATTTT. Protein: CATARGGYTDTQYF.

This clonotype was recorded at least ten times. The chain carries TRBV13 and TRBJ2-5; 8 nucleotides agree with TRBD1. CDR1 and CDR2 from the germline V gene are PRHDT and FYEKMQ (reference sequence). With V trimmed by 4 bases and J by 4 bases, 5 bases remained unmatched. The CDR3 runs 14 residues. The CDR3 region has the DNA TGTGCCAGCAGCTCCCGGACAGGGTCAGAGACCCAGTACTTC. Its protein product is CASSSRTGSETQYF. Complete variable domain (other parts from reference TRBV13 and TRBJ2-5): AAGVIQSPRHLIKEKRETATLKCYPIPRHDTVYWYQQGPGQDPQFLISFYEKMQSDKGSIPDRFSAQQFSDYHSELNMSSLELGDSALYFCASSSRTGSETQYFGPGTRLLVL.

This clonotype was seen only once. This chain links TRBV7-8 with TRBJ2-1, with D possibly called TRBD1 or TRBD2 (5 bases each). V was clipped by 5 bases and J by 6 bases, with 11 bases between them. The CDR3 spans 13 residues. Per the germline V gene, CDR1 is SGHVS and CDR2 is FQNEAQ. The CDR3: CASSKGPANEQFF. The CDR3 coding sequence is TGTGCCAGCAGCAAGGGACCAGCCAATGAGCAGTTCTTC.

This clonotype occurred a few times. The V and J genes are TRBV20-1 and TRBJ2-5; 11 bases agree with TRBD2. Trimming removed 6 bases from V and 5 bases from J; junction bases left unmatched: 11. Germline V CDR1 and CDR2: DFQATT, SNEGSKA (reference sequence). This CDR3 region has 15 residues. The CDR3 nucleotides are TGCAGTGCCCAGACCCTAGCGGGAGGACGGGAGACCCAGTACTTC. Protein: CSAQTLAGGRETQYF.

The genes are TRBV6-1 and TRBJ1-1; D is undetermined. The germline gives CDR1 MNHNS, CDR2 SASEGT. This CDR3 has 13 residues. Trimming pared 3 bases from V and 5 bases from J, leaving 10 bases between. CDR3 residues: CASSESTQTEAFF. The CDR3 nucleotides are TGTGCCAGCAGTGAGAGCACACAGACTGAAGCTTTCTTT.

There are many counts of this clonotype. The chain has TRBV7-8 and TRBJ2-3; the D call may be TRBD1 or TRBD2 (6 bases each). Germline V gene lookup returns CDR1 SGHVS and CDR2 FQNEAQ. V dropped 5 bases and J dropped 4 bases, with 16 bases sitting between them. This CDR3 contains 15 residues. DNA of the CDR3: TGTGCCAGCAGCCCTTGGACGGGGGCCCCAGATACGCAGTATTTT. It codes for CASSPWTGAPDTQYF.

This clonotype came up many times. This CDR3 reads CASSLSGGRSTDTQYF. The DNA for the CDR3 is TGTGCCAGCAGCTTAAGCGGGGGAAGAAGCACAGATACGCAGTATTTT. The J gene is TRBJ2-3, the V gene TRBV11-2; 8 bases are a match to TRBD2. Germline CDR1 is SGHAT and CDR2 is FQNNGV. V lost 2 bases and J lost 0; bases outside the gene matches: 4. The CDR3 contains 16 residues.

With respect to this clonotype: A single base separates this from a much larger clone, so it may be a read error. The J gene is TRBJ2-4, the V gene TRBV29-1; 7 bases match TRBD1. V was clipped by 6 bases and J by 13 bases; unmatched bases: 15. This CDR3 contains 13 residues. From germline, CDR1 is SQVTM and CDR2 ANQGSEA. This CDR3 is CSVVQGSFYGQYF. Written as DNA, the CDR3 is TGCAGCGTGGTACAGGGGTCGTTCTACGGGCAGTACTTC.

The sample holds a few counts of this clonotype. As DNA, the CDR3 is TGTGCCAGCAGCATCCGGGATACGCAGTATTTT. Encoded protein: CASSIRDTQYF. The chain has TRBV28 and TRBJ2-3; D remains unclear. Trimming took 6 bases from V and 6 from J, leaving 7 bases between them. Germline loops: CDR1 MDHEN, CDR2 SYDVKM. There are 11 residues in the CDR3.

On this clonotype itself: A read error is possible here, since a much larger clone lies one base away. The CDR3 protein is CAASDSSSGSPNEQFF. DNA for the CDR3: TGTGCCGCCAGTGATTCTTCTAGCGGGAGTCCCAATGAGCAGTTCTTC. V gene TRBV24-1 combines with J gene TRBJ2-1, with 10 positions matching TRBD2. This CDR3 is 16 amino acids long. Germline V gene data show CDR1 as KGHDR and CDR2 as SFDVKD.

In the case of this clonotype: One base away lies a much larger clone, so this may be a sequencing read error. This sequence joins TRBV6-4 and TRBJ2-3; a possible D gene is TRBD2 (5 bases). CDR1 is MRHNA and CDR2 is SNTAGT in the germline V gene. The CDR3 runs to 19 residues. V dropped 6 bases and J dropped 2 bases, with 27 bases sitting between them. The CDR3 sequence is CASSPRRSTTALITDTQYF. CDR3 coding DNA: TGTGCCAGCAGCCCAAGGAGGAGTACTACAGCCCTCATCACAGATACGCAGTATTTT.